This note documents a single T cell receptor beta chain sequence. Its antigen is still unknown. Base qualities are not at hand, and no much larger clone is one base apart. The library was built by means of the immunoSEQ multiplex PCR assay. A mixture of 60 forward primers for TCR Vbeta segments and 13 reverse primers for TCR Jbeta segments was used in the multiplex PCR. The CDR3 region of rearranged TCR beta genes was amplified from genomic DNA by a multiplex PCR assay. On the Illumina HiSeq System, the amplified TCR beta libraries were sequenced as 87-base-pair reads. The authors processed their data as follows. In a later analysis, 80 million or so unique TCR beta chains were counted across the 650 to 750 repertoires, and roughly 11 million of these chains were shared by at least two donors. Raw reads were error-corrected and collapsed into unique sequences by a nearest-neighbor algorithm in which closely related sequences were merged to remove PCR and sequencing errors. Alignment of CDR3 sequences to IMGT reference sequences was used to assign V, D and J gene segments. For a sequence to be retained, a match of at least six nucleotides was required to both a V gene segment and a J gene segment. Rearrangements were called productive when the CDR3 lacked stop codons and stayed in frame with V and J; all others were non-productive. Following IMGT convention, CDR3 was defined as the stretch from the second conserved V-encoded cysteine up to the conserved J-encoded phenylalanine. The earlier analysis of about 590 of the donors excluded sequences that lacked an unambiguous match to a single V gene segment. An earlier analysis of about 590 of the donors classified V segments as functional when productive rearrangements were above 56.7% and as segregating when the standard deviation between donors was above 5%. A statistical classification framework was built to diagnose cytomegalovirus status from the catalog of TCR beta chain sequences. A later analysis assigned V and J genes by comparing TCR nucleotide sequences with IMGT/GENE-DB human TR gene sequences. A later analysis assigned CDR3 sequences and most-parsimonious VDJ recombination scenarios with the TCRdist pipeline. In a later analysis, every TCR beta chain was defined by the combination of its CDR3 amino acid sequence and its V-gene family, and reads without a unique V-gene family were dropped. In a later analysis, 550 to 650 highly shared, low-generation-probability nucleotide sequences were removed to address suspected cross-contamination and a sequencing artifact. For each public chain, a later analysis derived a clonal expansion index from normalized ranks of inferred template counts within each repertoire. Generation probabilities in a later analysis came from a VDJ recombination model fitted to out-of-frame rearrangements, and those results were checked against IGoR. In a later analysis, TCR-TCR, TCR-HLA and TCR-CMV co-occurrence was scored with hypergeometric tests, and a repertoire-size bias correction was applied to TCR pairs. In a later analysis, false discovery rates were estimated by permuting HLA or CMV assignments 20 times. In a later analysis, co-occurring TCRs were grouped using DBSCAN, with TCRdist sequence similarity added in when clustering inside HLA-allele-positive subsets. Repertoires with fewer than 30,000 or more than 120,000 public chains were left out of co-occurrence clustering, as were five repertoires with anomalous nucleotide sharing. Not all clones reach the TCRdb copy of this immuneACCESS table, which keeps in-frame sequences only. Checked studies attribute under half of the gap to unresolved V genes and leave the rest unexplained. The V and J calls and clone size come from that table; D and trimming were worked out from the DNA. For this sample there are 120,000 or so clones; about 75% appear just once. Of the sample, 25% to 35% is held by the ten largest clones.

The data originate from a study of cytomegalovirus exposure and HLA in healthy donors (dated by TCRdb to the late 2010s). About the full investigation: According to an earlier analysis of a few hundred of the donors, roughly 180 million T cells yielded roughly 110 million unique TCR beta sequences and approximately 300 Gb of sequence data. Roughly 300 gigabases of sequencing data and approximately 80 million unique TCR sequences were included in an early release covering about 600 HLA-typed donors. Among the roughly 430 genotyped donors, 81% belonged to the genetic ancestry cluster associated with self-reported Caucasian donors. The study was designed to test whether signatures of past pathogen exposure could be identified by cataloging public T cell receptors. The T cell repertoires of several hundred subjects were profiled by immunosequencing and related to cytomegalovirus serostatus. In addition to the first cohort of around 670 subjects, a separate validation cohort of 120 different subjects was used. To predict cytomegalovirus infection status, the study brought together high-throughput TCR immunosequencing, statistical association of individual TCRs with disease status, and machine learning. A later analysis re-analyzed previously published TCR beta repertoires from roughly 630 donors and added high-resolution HLA genotyping to study TCR occurrence patterns. Rather than drawing on any new phenotypic data, the later analysis identified candidate immune exposures from TCR beta sequences and the way those sequences occurred across donors. To decide whether each TCR beta V gene segment behaved as functional or pseudogenic, an earlier analysis of some 600 of the donors relied on high-throughput TCR beta sequencing. Donor age, sex, ethnicity and CMV serostatus were compiled alongside the repertoire data. A later genetic analysis used genome-wide SNP genotypes for about 65% of the 666 donors, treating that subset as a discovery cohort. All discovery cohort repertoires had been generated using a single sequencing platform. Both class I and class II loci were covered by HLA typing, at four-digit resolution. Typing coverage varied by locus: about 620-640 donors for A, B, C, DRB1 and DQB1; roughly 500 for DQA1; over 600 for DPA1; roughly 470 for DPB1. Five DR-DQ haplotypes were handled as single units for association and clustering, since linkage in the cohort was strong. On average, roughly 250,000 unique TCR beta nucleotide sequences were sequenced per donor among a few hundred genotyped donors of the cohort, with 15% to 20% of those sequences being non-productive. The paper as a whole reports these results and caveats: Compared with the 666-donor mean, donors in an Asian-associated ancestry cluster had fewer N-insertions in productive TCRs, according to a later genetic analysis. Most TCR sequences were seen in very few donors, while some public TCRs were found in many individuals. In a later analysis, the rate of TCR association differed among HLA loci, with DRB1 alleles having the most associated TCRs and HLA-C alleles having the fewest. A later analysis found that HLA-associated TCR beta chains were more clonally expanded and had lower generation probabilities than equally common non-associated chains. An association between a missense DCLRE1C variant and V-gene and J-gene trimming of TCR beta chains was found in a later genetic analysis and replicated in an independent cohort. This cohort had only TCR beta chains sequenced, and the lack of alpha or paired-chain data limited which features could be detected. Cytomegalovirus status was reported to be diagnosed by the classifier with high specificity and sensitivity in both the original and validation cohorts. The study gave a list of about 160 TCR beta chains associated with cytomegalovirus. The only immune exposure information available for the cohort was CMV serostatus. Specific HLA alleles were associated with roughly 17,000 TCR beta sequences at a false discovery rate of 0.05 in a later analysis. According to a later analysis, parvovirus B19, influenza, CMV and Epstein-Barr virus appeared linked to several top co-occurrence clusters. Some IMGT-functional V segments, including TRBV6-2 and TRBV6-3, could not be distinguished by the 87-base-pair reads and were therefore excluded. A group of highly shared sequence variants was considered likely to be a technical artifact of the sequencing pipeline. The presence/absence analyses assumed that sequencing depth was roughly uniform across donors, and that assumption may not be true. Linkage disequilibrium might explain the correlated functional status among segregating V segments, but an unknown experimental factor could not be excluded. Because HLA typing was missing for some donors at each locus, association tests included only the typed subset. A further reported finding was that TCR beta sequences accurately predicted the HLA-A and HLA-B alleles for most subjects in the first cohort. According to a later analysis, most CMV-associated TCR beta chains appeared to be HLA-restricted, and the HLA associations seemed to be driven largely by CMV exposure. It was suggested by the authors that the approach could potentially be generalized to other disease states and immunological phenotypes. Because counts were too low, some 17 rarely observed V segments, including chromosome 9 orphons, were excluded from the earlier analysis of several hundred of the donors. In vitro tests confirmed that a few of the cytomegalovirus-associated TCR beta chains recognize cytomegalovirus antigens. An earlier analysis of 587 of the donors showed that most TCR beta V segments appeared in productive rearrangements either about 87% or about 30% of the time, which broadly matched IMGT annotations. When HLA alleles, especially DR and DQ, strongly co-occurred, attributing TCR associations to individual alleles was difficult.

The CDR3 covers 16 residues, taking in both the cysteine and the phenylalanine. Solely the CDR3 DNA is kept, with 48 bases framed from the first base. For CDR1 and CDR2, the germline V gene (reference sequence) lists PRHDT and FYEKMQ. Relative to germline, V is 4 bases shorter and J is 0 bases shorter, with 14 bases between their ends. In total, about 650 healthy bone marrow donors made up the cohort. All cohort members were sampled while nominally healthy, although unrecorded immune exposures were likely present. The donor tested CMV seropositive and was one of the 289 seropositive cohort members. A peripheral blood sample was collected from each donor, and TCR beta sequencing was performed on peripheral blood mononuclear cells. Genomic DNA extraction from the blood cell samples was performed with the Qiagen DNeasy Blood Extraction Kit.

The rearrangement combines TRBV13 with TRBJ2-3, with TRBD2 tentatively as D gene (5 bases match). This clonotype originated in a man aged 55 to 70 in good health and CMV-seropositive. The sample taken for sequencing was PBMCs. The sequenced DNA is TGTGCCAGCAGCTCTCCCCCTAGCAGAAGCACAGATACGCAGTATTTT. This is translated as CASSSPPSRSTDTQYF.